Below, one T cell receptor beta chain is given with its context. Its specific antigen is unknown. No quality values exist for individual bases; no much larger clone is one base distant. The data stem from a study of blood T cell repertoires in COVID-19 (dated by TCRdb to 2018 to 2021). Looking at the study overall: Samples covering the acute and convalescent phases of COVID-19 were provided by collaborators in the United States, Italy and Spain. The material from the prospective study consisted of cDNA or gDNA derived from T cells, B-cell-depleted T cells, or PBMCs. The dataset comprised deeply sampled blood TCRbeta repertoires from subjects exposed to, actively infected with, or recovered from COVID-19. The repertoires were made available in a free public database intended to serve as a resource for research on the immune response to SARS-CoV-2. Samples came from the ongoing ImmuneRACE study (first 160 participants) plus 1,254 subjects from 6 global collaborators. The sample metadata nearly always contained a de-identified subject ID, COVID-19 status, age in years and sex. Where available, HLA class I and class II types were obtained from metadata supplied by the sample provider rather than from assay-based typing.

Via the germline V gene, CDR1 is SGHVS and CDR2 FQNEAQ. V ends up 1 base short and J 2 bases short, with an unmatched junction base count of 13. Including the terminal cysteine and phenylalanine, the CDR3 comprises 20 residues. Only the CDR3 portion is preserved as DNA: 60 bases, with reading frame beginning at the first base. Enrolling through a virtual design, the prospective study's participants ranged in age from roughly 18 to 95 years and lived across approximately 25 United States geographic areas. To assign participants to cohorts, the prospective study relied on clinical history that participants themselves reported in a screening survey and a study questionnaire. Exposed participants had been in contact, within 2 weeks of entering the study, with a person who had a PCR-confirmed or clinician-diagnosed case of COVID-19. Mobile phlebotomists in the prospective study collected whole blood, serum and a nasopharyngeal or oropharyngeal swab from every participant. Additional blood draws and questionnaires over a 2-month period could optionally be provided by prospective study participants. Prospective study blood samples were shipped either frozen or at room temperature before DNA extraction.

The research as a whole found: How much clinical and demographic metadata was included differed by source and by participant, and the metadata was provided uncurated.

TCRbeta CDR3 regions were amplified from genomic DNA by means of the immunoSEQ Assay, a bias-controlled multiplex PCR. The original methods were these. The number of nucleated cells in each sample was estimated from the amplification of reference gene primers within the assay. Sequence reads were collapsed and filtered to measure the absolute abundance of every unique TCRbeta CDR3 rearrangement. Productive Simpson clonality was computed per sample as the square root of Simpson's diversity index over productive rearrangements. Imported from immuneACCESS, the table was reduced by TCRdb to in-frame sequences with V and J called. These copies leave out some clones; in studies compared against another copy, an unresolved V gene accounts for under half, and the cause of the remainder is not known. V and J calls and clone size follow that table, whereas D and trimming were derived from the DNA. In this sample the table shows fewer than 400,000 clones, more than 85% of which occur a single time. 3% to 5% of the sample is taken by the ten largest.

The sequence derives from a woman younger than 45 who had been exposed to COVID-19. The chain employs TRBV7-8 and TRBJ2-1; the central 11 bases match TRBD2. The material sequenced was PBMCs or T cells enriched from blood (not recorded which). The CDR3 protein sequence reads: CASSLELITSGGSPYNEQFF. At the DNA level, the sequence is TGTGCCAGCAGCTTAGAGCTAATTACTAGCGGGGGTTCGCCCTACAATGAGCAGTTCTTC.